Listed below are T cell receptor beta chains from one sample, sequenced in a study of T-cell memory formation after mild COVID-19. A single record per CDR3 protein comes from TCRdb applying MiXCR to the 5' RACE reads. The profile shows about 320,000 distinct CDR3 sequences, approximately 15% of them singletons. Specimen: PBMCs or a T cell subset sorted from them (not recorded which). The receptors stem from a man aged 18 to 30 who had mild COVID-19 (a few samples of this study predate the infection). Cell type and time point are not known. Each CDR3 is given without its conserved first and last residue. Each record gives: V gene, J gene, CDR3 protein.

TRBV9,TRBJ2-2,ASSVFPGPDTGELF
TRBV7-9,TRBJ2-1,ASSLGTSGGASYNEQF
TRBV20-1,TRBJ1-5,SARDRRLGSGQPQH
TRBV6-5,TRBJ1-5,ASSYSTGSNQPQH
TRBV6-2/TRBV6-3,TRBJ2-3,ASSIPADTQY
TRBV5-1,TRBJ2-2,ASSLDRAAGELF
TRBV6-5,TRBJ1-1,ASSPIGTGGTEAF
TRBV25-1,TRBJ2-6,ASSAQGSSGANVLT
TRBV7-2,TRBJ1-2,ASSSGQASYGYT
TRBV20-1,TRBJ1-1,SAPGSHRGGMNTEAF
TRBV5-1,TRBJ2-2,ASSLVTDTGELF
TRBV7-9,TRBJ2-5,ASSLRDFRGETQY
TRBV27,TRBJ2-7,ASSPIESSYEQY
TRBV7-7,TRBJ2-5,ASSVDVQETQY
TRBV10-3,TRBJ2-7,AISESGYYEQY
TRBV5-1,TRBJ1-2,ASSLVPGTLNYGYT
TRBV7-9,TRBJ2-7,ASSLQDRGYEQY
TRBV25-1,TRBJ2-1,ASSEPGLAGNEKF
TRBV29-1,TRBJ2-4,SVRQGAKNIQY
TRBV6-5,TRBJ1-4,ASSYSGTNEKLF
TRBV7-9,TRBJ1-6,ASSDHQTGLGNSPLH
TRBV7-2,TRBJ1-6,AGRGVNNSPLH
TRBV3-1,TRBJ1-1,ASSRNNMNTEAF
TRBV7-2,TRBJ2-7,ASSSPGRPYEQY
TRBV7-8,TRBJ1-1,ASSNRGGLNTEAF
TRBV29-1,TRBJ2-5,SVEPTSAGETQY
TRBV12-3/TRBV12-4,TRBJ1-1,ASRFSSGGTEAF
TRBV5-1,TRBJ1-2,ASSLFWFRIFHT
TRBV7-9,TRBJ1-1,ASRPTVLTEAF
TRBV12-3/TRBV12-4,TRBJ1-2,ASSFRRYGYT
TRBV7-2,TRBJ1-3,ASSRGEGTGNTIY
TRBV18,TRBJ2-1,ASFPGTGFLSSYNEQF
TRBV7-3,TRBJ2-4,ASSPSGYKNIQY
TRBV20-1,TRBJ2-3,SVVDRYSLDTQY
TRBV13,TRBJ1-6,ASSLGRINSYNSPLH
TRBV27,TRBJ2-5,ASSRGRRLQETQY
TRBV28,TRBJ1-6,ASSSSGTGGINSPLH
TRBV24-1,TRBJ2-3,ATSDPRLAGGNTQY
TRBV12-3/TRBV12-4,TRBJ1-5,ASGFGGNQPQH
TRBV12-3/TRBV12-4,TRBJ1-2,ASSFGTGYGYT
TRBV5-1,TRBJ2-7,ASSPPSRSGDEQY
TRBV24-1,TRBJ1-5,ATSDIGTGQPQH
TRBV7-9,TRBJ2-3,ASSPSFFAGRTDTQY
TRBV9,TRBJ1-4,ASSVAGSYEKLF
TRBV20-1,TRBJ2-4,SARGLRKNIQY
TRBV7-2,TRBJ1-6,ASSPEQGLNSPLH
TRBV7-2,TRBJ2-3,ASTSNTDTQY
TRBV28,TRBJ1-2,ASSFGTSSSGGYT
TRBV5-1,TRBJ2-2,ASSLAVDGLTGELF
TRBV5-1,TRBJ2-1,ASSLSPAGGGHEQF
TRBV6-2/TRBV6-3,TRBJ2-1,ASSSTRGVNEQF
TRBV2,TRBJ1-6,ASRVGSSSYNSPLH